Reported below is one T cell receptor beta chain. The antigen is undetermined. Germline V gene lookup returns CDR1 MNHEY and CDR2 SMNVEV (reference sequence). Trimming removed 3 bases at V and 2 bases at J, with 11 bases between. The CDR3 is 14 residues long. The data were obtained in a study of shared clonotypes between healthy human individuals. At the level of the study: A couple of women and a few men aged 18 to 49 made up the donors. General study points: In a handful of donors, approximately 5% of naive CD4 clonotypes appeared in common.

The naive CD8 subset, CD45RO-negative cells positively selected for CCR7, excluded terminally differentiated effector memory CD45RA+ cells. The donors, healthy adults who were HIV-negative, had experienced no recent acute infections or vaccinations. Only Caucasian adults living in Nashville, Tennessee served as donors. Assay: immunoSEQ multiplex PCR; the TCRdb copy retains only in-frame clones and omits some. The sample shows over 2,000,000 clones, roughly 95% of them seen only once. The chain joins TRBV27 to TRBJ2-7; D may match TRBD1 or TRBD2 (5 bases each). The receptor was isolated from a man in his late teens or twenties in good health. Some clones in this sample may be carry-over from other donors' samples. Sequenced: naive CD8+ T cells from PBMCs. This CDR3 reads CASSLGTQAYEQYF. CDR3 sequence (DNA): TGTGCCAGCAGTTTGGGGACCCAGGCCTACGAGCAGTACTTC.